A single sample gave rise to the 22 T cell receptor beta chains below, sequenced in a study of brain T cells in children with intractable seizures. Sample time point: blood from clinic visit 5 months post-surgery; TSC patient then seizure free. The protocol was immunoSEQ multiplex PCR, while the TCRdb copy is restricted to in-frame clones and leaves out a portion. Of about 340,000 clones in the sample, over 90% were seen once. The sample consisted of peripheral blood, taken 4 to 5 months after surgery. All receptors come from a boy younger than two with tuberous sclerosis and intractable seizures.

The chain is built from TRBV7-9 and TRBJ2-6, with D perhaps matching TRBD1 (6 bases). The V end was cut by 11 bases, the J end by 0 bases, with 14 bases between. Germline-derived CDR1 and CDR2 are SEHNR and FQNEAQ (reference sequence). This CDR3 is 15 amino acids long. The CDR3 DNA is TGTGCCTCAAGACAGGAACGCTCTGGGGCCAACGTCCTGACTTTC. Protein: CASRQERSGANVLTF.

The chain carries TRBV3-1 (or the pseudogene TRBV3-2) and TRBJ2-7; D call uncertain. The length of the CDR3 is 12 residues. Looked up from germline, CDR1 is LGHDT and CDR2 is YNNKEL (reference sequence). Trimming cost V 0 bases and J 3 bases, with 3 bases left between them. The CDR3: CASSQDSYEQYF. CDR3 DNA: TGTGCCAGCAGCCAAGATAGCTACGAGCAGTACTTC.

V is TRBV28 and J is TRBJ2-1, with TRBD2 matching 11 bases. Unmatched junction bases numbered 8, after V lost 5 bases and J lost 2 bases. The CDR3 is 17 amino acids. Germline V gene lookup returns CDR1 MDHEN and CDR2 SYDVKM. CDR3 nucleotide sequence: TGTGCCAGCAGTAGACTACTAGCGGGAGCGACCTACAATGAGCAGTTCTTC. This sequence encodes CASSRLLAGATYNEQFF.

This clone has just a few counts. This chain uses TRBV29-1 with TRBJ2-3, with 7 nucleotides matching TRBD1. In germline, CDR1 is SQVTM, CDR2 ANQGSEA. V was clipped by 8 bases and J by 0 bases; unmatched bases: 14. CDR3 length equals 16 residues. The CDR3 reads CSFLRTGIPSTDTQYF. CDR3 sequence (DNA): TGCAGCTTTCTCCGGACAGGCATTCCTAGCACAGATACGCAGTATTTT.

Notes on this clone: Different DNA sequences within this sample yield the same CDR3. This rearrangement joins TRBV30 to TRBJ1-2; D not resolved. Germline values: CDR1 GTSNPN, CDR2 SVGIG (reference sequence). The length of the CDR3 is 13 residues. The V gene lost 0 bases and the J gene lost 5 bases, with 10 bases spanning the gap. The CDR3 nucleotides are TGTGCCTGGAGTGTAGCTGGAAATTATGGCTACACCTTC. Its protein product is CAWSVAGNYGYTF. Filled out from reference TRBV30 and TRBJ1-2, the complete variable domain reads SQTIHQWPATLVQPVGSPLSLECTVEGTSNPNLYWYRQAAGRGLQLLFYSVGIGQISSEVPQNLSASRPQDRQFILSSKKLLLSDSGFYLCAWSVAGNYGYTFGSGTRLTVV.

The table lists this clone with a count of one. The genes are TRBV19 and TRBJ2-5; 7 bases line up with TRBD2. The V segment lost 7 bases and the J segment 5 bases; nucleotides outside the gene matches: 13. This CDR3 comprises 15 residues. Germline V gene data show CDR1 as LNHDA and CDR2 as SQIVND (reference sequence). The CDR3 spells CASTPLGGGLETQYF. The CDR3 coding sequence is TGTGCCAGTACACCCCTGGGGGGGGGTCTGGAGACCCAGTACTTC.

CDR3 amino acids: CASSLTSGGAIEQFF. CDR3 nucleotides: TGTGCCAGCAGTTTGACTAGCGGGGGGGCCATTGAGCAGTTCTTC. The V and J genes are TRBV27 and TRBJ2-1; TRBD2 matches 14 bases. Germline trimming cut 3 bases from V and 9 bases from J; bases unmatched to any gene: 4. The CDR3 spans 15 residues. In germline, CDR1 is MNHEY, CDR2 SMNVEV (reference sequence).

The chain recombines TRBV2 with TRBJ1-5; 10 positions match TRBD1. V dropped 3 bases and J dropped 6; count of bases not matched to a gene: 5. From germline, CDR1 is SNHLY and CDR2 FYNNEI. CDR3 length: 15 amino acids. In DNA, the CDR3 is TGTGCCAGCAGTGAGGTGGGACAGGGGTTTCAGCCCCAGCATTTT. Its protein product is CASSEVGQGFQPQHF. Based on the CDR3 plus reference TRBV2 and TRBJ1-5, the full variable domain is EPEVTQTPSHQVTQMGQEVILRCVPISNHLYFYWYRQILGQKVEFLVSFYNNEISEKSEIFDDQFSVERPDGSNFTLKIRSTKLEDSAMYFCASSEVGQGFQPQHFGDGTRLSIL.

The genes are TRBV23-1 and TRBJ2-1; a possible D gene is TRBD1 (5 bases). TRBV23-1 is given ORF status, its function remaining uncertain. V was cut by 1 base and J by 5 bases, with 15 bases left in between. The CDR3 consists of 16 residues. CDR3 protein: CASSQCAGSRDNEQFF. Here the CDR3 DNA reads TGCGCCAGCAGTCAATGTGCAGGGTCAAGAGACAATGAGCAGTTCTTC.

This chain links TRBV7-9 with TRBJ1-1, with 7 bases aligning to TRBD1. The CDR3 spans 12 residues. The V and J ends lost 2 bases and 8 bases, in that order; junction bases with no gene match: 2. CDR1 is SEHNR and CDR2 is FQNEAQ in the germline V gene (reference sequence). CDR3 sequence: CASSLTGEEAFF. The CDR3 bases are TGTGCCAGCAGCTTAACAGGGGAGGAAGCTTTCTTT.

This chain joins TRBV6-6 and TRBJ1-5, with D perhaps matching TRBD1 (5 bases). This CDR3 contains 16 residues. The V gene's germline CDR1 is MNHNY and CDR2 SVGAGI (reference sequence). Trimming shortened V by 0 bases and J by 6 bases, and 15 bases separated the two germline ends. The CDR3 is CASSYSISGSSQPQHF. The CDR3 DNA reads as TGTGCCAGCAGTTACTCGATTTCAGGGTCTAGTCAGCCCCAGCATTTT.

The genes are TRBV15 and TRBJ1-3; D unclear. CDR1 LNHNV and CDR2 YYDKDF come from the germline V gene (reference sequence). The V end was cut by 0 bases, the J end by 2 bases, with 8 bases between. CDR3 length: 15 amino acids. The CDR3 here is CATSRDSRTGNTIYF. The CDR3 nucleotides are TGTGCCACCAGCAGAGATTCCCGAACTGGAAACACCATATATTTT.

CDR3 in amino acids: CASSLGDSGYGYTF. CDR3 in DNA: TGTGCCAGCAGCTTAGGGGACAGCGGTTATGGCTACACCTTC. This chain connects TRBV7-6 to TRBJ1-2; 7 bases fit TRBD1. Looked up from germline, CDR1 is SGHVS and CDR2 is FNYEAQ. The CDR3 covers 14 residues. With V trimmed by 1 base and J by 5 bases, 4 bases remained unmatched.

The chain couples TRBV6-1 to TRBJ2-5, with TRBD2 matching over 8 bases. Germline V CDR1 and CDR2: MNHNS, SASEGT. This CDR3 region has 16 residues. J was trimmed by 7 bases and V by 1 base; bases with no gene match: 11. CDR3 sequence: CASSEGTSPEGVTQYF. The CDR3, as DNA: TGTGCCAGCAGTGAAGGGACTAGCCCGGAGGGGGTGACCCAGTACTTC.

CDR3 in amino acids: CAWSHPTGEAFF. CDR3 coding DNA: TGTGCCTGGAGTCATCCGACGGGCGAAGCTTTCTTT. The chain employs TRBV30 and TRBJ1-1; D is unresolved. V was shortened by 2 bases and J by 8 bases, with 12 bases between the two germline ends. Germline V lookup: CDR1 GTSNPN, CDR2 SVGIG (reference sequence). CDR3 size: 12 residues.

The chain couples TRBV18 to TRBJ1-5; D perhaps matches TRBD1 (5 bases). This CDR3 is built from 14 residues. CDR1 is KGHSH, CDR2 LQKENI, per germline. V was pared by 4 bases and J by 6 bases, with 13 bases between. CDR3 sequence reads: CASSRQGGSQPQHF. The CDR3 nucleotides read TGTGCCAGCTCACGCCAGGGAGGGAGTCAGCCCCAGCATTTT.

The rearrangement links TRBV29-1 to TRBJ2-5; D call uncertain. Trimming cost V 3 bases and J 0 bases, with 14 bases left between them. The CDR3 spans 15 residues. The V gene's germline CDR1 is SQVTM and CDR2 ANQGSEA. The CDR3 DNA reads as TGCAGCGTTGAGAAGGGCCTTTTTTACCAAGAGACCCAGTACTTC. Protein sequence: CSVEKGLFYQETQYF.

CDR3 sequence (DNA): TGTGCCAGCAGGCCTATGGGTGGCGTGAGCTACACCTTC. Protein sequence: CASRPMGGVSYTF. The chain carries TRBV27 and TRBJ1-2; D remains ambiguous. Germline V gene lookup returns CDR1 MNHEY and CDR2 SMNVEV (reference sequence). The CDR3 is 13 residues long. Trimming cost V 6 bases and J 9 bases, with 17 bases left between them.

CDR3 bases: TGTGCCAGCAGCTTAGGGACTAGCGGGTATGGGGGCGCAGATACGCAGTATTTT. It is translated as CASSLGTSGYGGADTQYF. J is TRBJ2-3 and V is TRBV11-2, with TRBD2 matching over 11 bases. Trimming cost V 1 base and J 4 bases; bases outside gene matches: 10. CDR1 is SGHAT and CDR2 is FQNNGV in the germline V gene. The CDR3 extends over 18 amino acids.

The CDR3 DNA is TGTGCCAGCAGCTTAGAGCAGGGGCACGAGCAGTACTTC. Amino acid sequence: CASSLEQGHEQYF. This rearrangement joins TRBV11-3 to TRBJ2-7, with a tentative D call TRBD1 (6 bases). Germline lookup yields CDR1 SGHNT and CDR2 YENEEA. CDR3 size: 13 residues. V lost 0 bases and J 5 bases, leaving 8 bases between the germline ends.

The chain is built from TRBV5-1 and TRBJ2-3; a weak D match, TRBD1 (6 bases). V lost 3 bases to trimming and J lost 2 bases, with 10 bases between them. Germline CDR1 reads SGHRS; CDR2 reads YFSETQ. The CDR3 contains 14 residues. The CDR3 DNA sequence: TGCGCCAGCAGCTGGGACACTACCACAGATACGCAGTATTTT. Residues: CASSWDTTTDTQYF.

This chain joins TRBV27 and TRBJ1-5, with D unresolved. The CDR3 spans 17 residues. V shed 4 bases and J shed 6 bases, with 22 bases lying between them. Germline assignment: CDR1 MNHEY and CDR2 SMNVEV (reference sequence). The CDR3 DNA is TGTGCCAGCAGTTCCATACCCCACAGCAGGACGGGTCAGCCCCAGCATTTT. Amino acid sequence: CASSSIPHSRTGQPQHF.